This T cell receptor (beta chain) was identified during a study of T cell repertoires in ileal Crohn's disease. About the study: At surgery, 30% to 40% of patients smoked, with median disease duration 7.9 years. Surgery for a complication: stricturing in roughly 61%, penetrating in roughly 39%. About half received postoperative treatment, about ten with thiopurines and approximately 19 anti-TNF. The study's findings and limits: Endoscopic recurrence occurred in every patient whose clonality exceeded 26.8%.

In germline, CDR1 is ENHRY, CDR2 SYGVKD. The CDR3 covers 13 residues. V lost 8 bases and J lost 5, with 13 bases in between. Measured with immunoSEQ multiplex PCR; TCRdb has only the in-frame clones, and not every one. This table holds about 17,000 clones, roughly 60% found once. This clone is labeled as medium-sized. The antigen is unknown. Input material: ileal tissue. The TCR sequence derives from an adult with Crohn's disease. The chain has TRBV10-3 and TRBJ2-1; D is possibly TRBD2 (5 bases). CDR3 sequence reads: CAIGTGGNNEQFF. The CDR3 nucleotides are TGTGCCATCGGAACTGGAGGTAACAATGAGCAGTTCTTC.